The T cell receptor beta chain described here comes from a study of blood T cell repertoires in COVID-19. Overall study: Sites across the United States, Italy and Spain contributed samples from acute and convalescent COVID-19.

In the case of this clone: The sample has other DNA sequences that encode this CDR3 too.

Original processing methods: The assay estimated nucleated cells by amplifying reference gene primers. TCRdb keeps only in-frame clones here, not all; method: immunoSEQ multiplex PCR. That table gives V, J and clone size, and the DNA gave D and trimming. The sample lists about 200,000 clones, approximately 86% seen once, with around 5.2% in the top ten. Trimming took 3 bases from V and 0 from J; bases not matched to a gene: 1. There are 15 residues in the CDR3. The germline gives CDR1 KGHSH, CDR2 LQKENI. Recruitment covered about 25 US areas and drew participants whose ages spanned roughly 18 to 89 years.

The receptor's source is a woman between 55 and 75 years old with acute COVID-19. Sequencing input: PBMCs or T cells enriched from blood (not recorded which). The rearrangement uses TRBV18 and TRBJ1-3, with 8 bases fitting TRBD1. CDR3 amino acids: CASSPGQVSGNTIYF. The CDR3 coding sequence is TGTGCCAGCTCACCGGGACAGGTCTCTGGAAACACCATATATTTT.